The sample holds a few counts of the clone carrying this TCR beta chain. Its target is unknown. Germline V lookup: CDR1 SGHRS, CDR2 YFSETQ. The CDR3 is made up of 16 amino acids. V lost 2 bases to trimming and J lost 4 bases, with 18 bases between them. This specimen belongs to a study of blood T cells in healthy people across ages. About the study: Through template switching, about one barcoded beta molecule was captured per two T cells, as measured in model experiments. Findings and caveats of the study: It was held that the diversity estimates obtained from one million T cells were underestimates.

Primed by a sample-barcoded 5' primer and a J-beta primer mix, a second PCR proceeded for roughly 7 to 12 cycles. Each cDNA molecule received a tag from a template-switch adaptor that had 12 random nucleotides. TCRdb re-analysed the 5' RACE reads in MiXCR, keeping a single row per CDR3 protein. The sample shows hundreds of thousands of distinct CDR3 sequences, 20% to 25% of them seen only once. The J gene is TRBJ2-5, the V gene TRBV5-1, with D possibly matching TRBD2 (5 bases). This TCR came from a man between 70 and 80 years old in good health. The specimen was blood. The CDR3 protein is CASSLESGIAAETQYF. As DNA, the CDR3 is TGCGCCAGCAGCTTAGAGTCGGGGATAGCCGCAGAGACCCAGTACTTC.